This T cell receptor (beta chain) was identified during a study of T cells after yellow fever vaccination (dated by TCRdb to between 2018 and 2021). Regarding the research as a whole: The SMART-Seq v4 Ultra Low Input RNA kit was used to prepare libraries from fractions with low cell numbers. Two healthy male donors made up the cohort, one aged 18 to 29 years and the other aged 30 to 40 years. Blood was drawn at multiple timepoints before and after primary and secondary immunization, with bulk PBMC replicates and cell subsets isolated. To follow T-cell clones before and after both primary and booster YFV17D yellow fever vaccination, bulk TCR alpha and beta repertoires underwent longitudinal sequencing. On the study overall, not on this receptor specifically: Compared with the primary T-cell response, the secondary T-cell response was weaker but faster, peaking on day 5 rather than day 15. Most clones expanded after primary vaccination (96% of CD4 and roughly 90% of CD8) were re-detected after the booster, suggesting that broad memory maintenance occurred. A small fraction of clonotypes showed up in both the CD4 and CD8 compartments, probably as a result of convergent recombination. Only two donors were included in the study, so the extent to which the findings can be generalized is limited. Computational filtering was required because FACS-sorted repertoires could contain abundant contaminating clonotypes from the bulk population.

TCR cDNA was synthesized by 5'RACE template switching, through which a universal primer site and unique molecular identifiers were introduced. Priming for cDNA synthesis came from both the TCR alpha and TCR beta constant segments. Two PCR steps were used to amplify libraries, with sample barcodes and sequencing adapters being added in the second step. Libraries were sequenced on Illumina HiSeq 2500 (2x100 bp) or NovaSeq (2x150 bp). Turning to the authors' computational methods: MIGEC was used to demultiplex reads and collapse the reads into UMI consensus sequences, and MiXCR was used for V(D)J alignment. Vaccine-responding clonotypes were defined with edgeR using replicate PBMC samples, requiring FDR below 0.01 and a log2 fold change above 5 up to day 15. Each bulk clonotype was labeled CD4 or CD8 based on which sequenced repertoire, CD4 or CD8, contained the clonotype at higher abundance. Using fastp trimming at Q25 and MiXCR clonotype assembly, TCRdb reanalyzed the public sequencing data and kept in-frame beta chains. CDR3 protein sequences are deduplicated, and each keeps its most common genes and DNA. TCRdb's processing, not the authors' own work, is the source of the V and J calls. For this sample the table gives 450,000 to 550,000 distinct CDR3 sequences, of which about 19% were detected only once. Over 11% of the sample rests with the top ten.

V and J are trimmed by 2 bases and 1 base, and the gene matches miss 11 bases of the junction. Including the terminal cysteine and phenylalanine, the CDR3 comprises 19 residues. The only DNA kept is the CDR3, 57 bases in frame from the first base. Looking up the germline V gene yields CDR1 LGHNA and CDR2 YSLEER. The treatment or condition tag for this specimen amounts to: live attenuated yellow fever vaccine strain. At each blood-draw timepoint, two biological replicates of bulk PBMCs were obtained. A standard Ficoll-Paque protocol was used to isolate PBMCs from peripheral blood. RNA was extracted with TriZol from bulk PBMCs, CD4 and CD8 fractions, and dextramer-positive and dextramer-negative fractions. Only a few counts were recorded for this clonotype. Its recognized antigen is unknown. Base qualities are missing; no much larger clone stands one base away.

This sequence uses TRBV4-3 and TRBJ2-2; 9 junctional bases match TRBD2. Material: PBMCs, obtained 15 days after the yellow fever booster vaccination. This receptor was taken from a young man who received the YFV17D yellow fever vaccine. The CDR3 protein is CASSQRGGLAGKNTGELFF. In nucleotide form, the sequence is TGCGCCAGCAGCCAAAGGGGGGGCCTAGCGGGAAAGAACACCGGGGAGCTGTTTTTT.